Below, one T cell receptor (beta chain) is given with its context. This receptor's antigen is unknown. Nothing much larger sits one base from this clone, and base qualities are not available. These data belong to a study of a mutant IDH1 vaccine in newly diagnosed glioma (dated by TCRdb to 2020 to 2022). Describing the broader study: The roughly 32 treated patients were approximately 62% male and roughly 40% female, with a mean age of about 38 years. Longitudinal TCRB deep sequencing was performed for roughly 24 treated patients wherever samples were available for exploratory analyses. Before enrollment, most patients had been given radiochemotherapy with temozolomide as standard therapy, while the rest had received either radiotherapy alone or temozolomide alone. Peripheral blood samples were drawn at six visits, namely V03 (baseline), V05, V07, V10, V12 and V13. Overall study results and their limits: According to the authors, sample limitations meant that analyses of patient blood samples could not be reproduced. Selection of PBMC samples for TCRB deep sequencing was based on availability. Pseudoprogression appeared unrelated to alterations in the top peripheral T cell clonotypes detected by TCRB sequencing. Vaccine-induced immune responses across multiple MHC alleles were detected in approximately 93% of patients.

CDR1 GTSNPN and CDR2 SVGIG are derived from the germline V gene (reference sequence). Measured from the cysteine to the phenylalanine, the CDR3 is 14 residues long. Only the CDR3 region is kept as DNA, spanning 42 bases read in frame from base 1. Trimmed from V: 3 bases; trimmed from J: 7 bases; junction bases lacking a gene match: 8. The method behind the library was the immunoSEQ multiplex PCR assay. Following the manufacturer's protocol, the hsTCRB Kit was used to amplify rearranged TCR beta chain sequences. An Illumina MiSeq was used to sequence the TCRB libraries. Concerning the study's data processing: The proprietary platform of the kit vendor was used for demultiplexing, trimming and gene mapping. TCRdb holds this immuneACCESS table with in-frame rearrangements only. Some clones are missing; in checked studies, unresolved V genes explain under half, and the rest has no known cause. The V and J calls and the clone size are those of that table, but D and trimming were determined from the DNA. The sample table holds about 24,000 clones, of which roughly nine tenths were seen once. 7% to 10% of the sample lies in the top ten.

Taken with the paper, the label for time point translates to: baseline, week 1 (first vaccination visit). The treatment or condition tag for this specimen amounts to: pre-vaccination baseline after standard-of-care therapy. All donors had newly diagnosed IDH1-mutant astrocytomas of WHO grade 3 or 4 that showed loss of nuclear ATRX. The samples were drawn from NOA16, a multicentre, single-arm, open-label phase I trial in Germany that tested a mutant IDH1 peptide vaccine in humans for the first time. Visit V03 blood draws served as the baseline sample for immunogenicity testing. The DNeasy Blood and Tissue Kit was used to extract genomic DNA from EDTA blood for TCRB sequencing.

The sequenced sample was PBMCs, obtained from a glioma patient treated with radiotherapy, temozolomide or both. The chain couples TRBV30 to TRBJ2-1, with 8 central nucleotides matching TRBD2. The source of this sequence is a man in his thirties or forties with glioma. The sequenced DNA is TGTGCCTGGAGCCCGGGGGGGCGCGGGAATGAGCAGTTCTTC. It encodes CAWSPGGRGNEQFF.